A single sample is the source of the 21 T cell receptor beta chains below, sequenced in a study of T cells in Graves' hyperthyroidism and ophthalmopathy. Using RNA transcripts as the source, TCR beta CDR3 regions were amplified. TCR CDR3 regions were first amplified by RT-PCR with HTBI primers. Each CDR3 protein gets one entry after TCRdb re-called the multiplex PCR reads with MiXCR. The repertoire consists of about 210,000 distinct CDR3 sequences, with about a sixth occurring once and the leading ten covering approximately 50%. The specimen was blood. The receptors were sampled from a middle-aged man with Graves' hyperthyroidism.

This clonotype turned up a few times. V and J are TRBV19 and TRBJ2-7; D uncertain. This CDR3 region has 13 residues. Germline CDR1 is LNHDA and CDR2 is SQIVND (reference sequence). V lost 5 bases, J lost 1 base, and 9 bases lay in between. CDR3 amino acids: CASSVDWSYEQYF. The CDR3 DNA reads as TGTGCCAGTAGTGTCGACTGGTCCTACGAGCAGTACTTC.

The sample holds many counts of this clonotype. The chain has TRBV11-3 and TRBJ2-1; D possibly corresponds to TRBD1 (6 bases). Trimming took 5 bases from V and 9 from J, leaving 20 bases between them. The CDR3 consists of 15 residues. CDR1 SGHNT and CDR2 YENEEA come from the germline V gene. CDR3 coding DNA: TGTGCCAGCAGCCCCATTAGACAGGAATGGGGTGAGCAGTTCTTC. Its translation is CASSPIRQEWGEQFF.

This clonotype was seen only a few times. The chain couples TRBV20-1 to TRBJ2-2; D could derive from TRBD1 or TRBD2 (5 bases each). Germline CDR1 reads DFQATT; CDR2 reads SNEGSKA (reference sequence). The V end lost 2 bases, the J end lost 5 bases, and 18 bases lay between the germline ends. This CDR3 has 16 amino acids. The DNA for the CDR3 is TGCAGTGCTAGACCCCCGGGAAGGGGAGATACCGGGGAGCTGTTTTTT. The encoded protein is CSARPPGRGDTGELFF.

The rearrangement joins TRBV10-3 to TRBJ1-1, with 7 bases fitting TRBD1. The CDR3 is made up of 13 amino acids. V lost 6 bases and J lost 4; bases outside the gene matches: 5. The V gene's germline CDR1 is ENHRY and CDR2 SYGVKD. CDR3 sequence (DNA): TGTGCCATCAGACGGGACAGTAGCACTGAAGCTTTCTTT. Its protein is CAIRRDSSTEAFF.

This CDR3 reads CASSPLPSGRPYEQYF. The CDR3 DNA is TGTGCCAGCAGCCCCCTCCCTAGCGGGAGGCCCTACGAGCAGTACTTC. The chain is built from TRBV6-2 or TRBV6-3 and TRBJ2-7; 11 nucleotides line up with TRBD2. The CDR3 covers 16 residues. Germline V lookup: CDR1 MNHEY, CDR2 SVGEGT. The V segment lost 6 bases and the J segment 2 bases; nucleotides outside the gene matches: 9.

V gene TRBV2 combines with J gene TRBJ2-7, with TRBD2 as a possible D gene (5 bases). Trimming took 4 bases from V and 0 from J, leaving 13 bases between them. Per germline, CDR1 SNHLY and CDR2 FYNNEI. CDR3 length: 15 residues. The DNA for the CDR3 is TGTGCCAGCAGTGTTTTGGGGAGTAGCTCCTACGAGCAGTACTTC. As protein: CASSVLGSSSYEQYF. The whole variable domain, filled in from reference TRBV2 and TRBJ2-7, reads EPEVTQTPSHQVTQMGQEVILRCVPISNHLYFYWYRQILGQKVEFLVSFYNNEISEKSEIFDDQFSVERPDGSNFTLKIRSTKLEDSAMYFCASSVLGSSSYEQYFGPGTRLTVT.

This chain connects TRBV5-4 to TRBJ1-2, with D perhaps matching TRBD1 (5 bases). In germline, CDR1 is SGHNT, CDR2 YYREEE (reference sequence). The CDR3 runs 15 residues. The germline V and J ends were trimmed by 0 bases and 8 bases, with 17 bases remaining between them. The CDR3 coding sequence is TGTGCCAGCAGCTTGGCCGGGACTCCAAAGTGGGGCTACACCTTC. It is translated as CASSLAGTPKWGYTF.

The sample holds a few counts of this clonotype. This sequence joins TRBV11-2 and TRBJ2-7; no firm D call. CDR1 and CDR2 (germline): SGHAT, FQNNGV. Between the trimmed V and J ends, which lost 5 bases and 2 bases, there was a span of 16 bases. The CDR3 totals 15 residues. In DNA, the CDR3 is TGTGCCAGCAGCCCGGGCCCCAATTCACCCTACGAGCAGTACTTC. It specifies CASSPGPNSPYEQYF.

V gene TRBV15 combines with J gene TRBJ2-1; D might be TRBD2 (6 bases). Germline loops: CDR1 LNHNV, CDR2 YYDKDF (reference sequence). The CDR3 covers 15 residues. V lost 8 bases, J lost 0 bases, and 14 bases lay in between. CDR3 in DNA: TGTGCCACCTCTCGCGGGAAGAGCTCCTACAATGAGCAGTTCTTC. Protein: CATSRGKSSYNEQFF.

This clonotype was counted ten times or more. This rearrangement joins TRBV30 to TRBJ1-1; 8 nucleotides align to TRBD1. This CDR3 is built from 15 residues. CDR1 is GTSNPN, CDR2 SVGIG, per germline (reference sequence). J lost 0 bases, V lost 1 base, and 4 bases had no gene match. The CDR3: CAWSGTGFMNTEAFF. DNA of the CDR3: TGTGCCTGGAGTGGGACAGGGTTCATGAACACTGAAGCTTTCTTT.

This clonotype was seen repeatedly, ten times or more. Here the CDR3 reads CASNLATNTGELFF. CDR3 DNA sequence: TGTGCCAGCAATCTAGCGACGAACACCGGGGAGCTGTTTTTT. This sequence joins TRBV30 and TRBJ2-2, with D possibly matching TRBD2 (6 bases). This CDR3 comprises 14 residues. Germline V gene lookup returns CDR1 GTSNPN and CDR2 SVGIG (reference sequence). Deletions cut 8 bases from V and 0 bases from J, with 13 bases between.

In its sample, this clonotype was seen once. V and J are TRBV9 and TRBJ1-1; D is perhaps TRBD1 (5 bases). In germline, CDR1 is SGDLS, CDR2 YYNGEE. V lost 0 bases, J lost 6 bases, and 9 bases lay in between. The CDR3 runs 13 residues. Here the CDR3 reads CASSVVGDSEAFF. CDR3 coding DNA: TGTGCCAGCAGCGTAGTGGGGGACTCTGAAGCTTTCTTT.

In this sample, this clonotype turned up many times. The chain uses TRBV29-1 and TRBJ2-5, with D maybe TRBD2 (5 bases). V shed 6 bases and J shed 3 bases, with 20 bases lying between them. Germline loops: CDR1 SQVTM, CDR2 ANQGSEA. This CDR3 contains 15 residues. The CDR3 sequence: CSVAGGSNLKETQYF. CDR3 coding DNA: TGCAGCGTCGCCGGCGGGTCAAACTTAAAAGAGACCCAGTACTTC.

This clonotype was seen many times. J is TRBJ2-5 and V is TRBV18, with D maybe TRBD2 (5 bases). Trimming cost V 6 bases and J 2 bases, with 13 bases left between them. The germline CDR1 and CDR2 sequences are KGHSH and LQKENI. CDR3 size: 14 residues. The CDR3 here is CASSPSQRQETQYF. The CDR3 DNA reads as TGTGCCAGCTCTCCTAGCCAGAGACAAGAGACCCAGTACTTC.

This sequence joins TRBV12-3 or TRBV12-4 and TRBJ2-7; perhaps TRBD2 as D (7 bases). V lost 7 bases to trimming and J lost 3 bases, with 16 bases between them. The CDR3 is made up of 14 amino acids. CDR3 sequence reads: CASKKGGVDYEQYF. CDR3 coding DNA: TGTGCCAGCAAAAAGGGGGGGGTCGACTACGAGCAGTACTTC.

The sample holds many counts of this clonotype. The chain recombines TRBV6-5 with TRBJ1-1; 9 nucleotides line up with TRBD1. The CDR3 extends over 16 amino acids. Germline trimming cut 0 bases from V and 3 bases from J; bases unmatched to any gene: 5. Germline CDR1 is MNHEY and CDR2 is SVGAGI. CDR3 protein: CASSYSLQGADTEAFF. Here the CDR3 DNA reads TGTGCCAGCAGTTACTCCTTACAGGGGGCCGACACTGAAGCTTTCTTT.

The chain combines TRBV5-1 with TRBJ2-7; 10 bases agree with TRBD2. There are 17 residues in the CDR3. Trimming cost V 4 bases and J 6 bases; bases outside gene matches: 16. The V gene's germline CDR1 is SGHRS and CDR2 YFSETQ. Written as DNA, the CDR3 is TGCGCCAGCAGCCAAGACCGTGCCGTAGCGGGAGGTAGCGAGCAGTACTTC. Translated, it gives CASSQDRAVAGGSEQYF.

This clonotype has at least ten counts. The CDR3 DNA is TGTGCCAGCAGGACGCTCAGGGGCAGCTCCTACGAGCAGTACTTC. Translated: CASRTLRGSSYEQYF. The rearrangement joins TRBV27 to TRBJ2-7, with D maybe TRBD1 (6 bases). CDR1 and CDR2 from the germline V gene are MNHEY and SMNVEV (reference sequence). CDR3 length equals 15 residues. V lost 6 bases and J lost 0, with 15 bases in between.

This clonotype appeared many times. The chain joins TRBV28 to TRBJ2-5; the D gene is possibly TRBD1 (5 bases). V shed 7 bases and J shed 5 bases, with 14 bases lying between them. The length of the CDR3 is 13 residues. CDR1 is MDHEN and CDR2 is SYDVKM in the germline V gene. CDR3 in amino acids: CASTPGYAETQYF. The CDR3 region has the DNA TGTGCCAGCACCCCAGGGTACGCGGAGACCCAGTACTTC.

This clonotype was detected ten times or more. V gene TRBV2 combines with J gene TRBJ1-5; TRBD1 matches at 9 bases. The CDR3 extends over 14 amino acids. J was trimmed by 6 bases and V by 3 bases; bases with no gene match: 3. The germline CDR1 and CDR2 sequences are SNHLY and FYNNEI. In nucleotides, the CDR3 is TGTGCCAGCAGTGACGGGACAGGGTTTCAGCCCCAGCATTTT. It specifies CASSDGTGFQPQHF.

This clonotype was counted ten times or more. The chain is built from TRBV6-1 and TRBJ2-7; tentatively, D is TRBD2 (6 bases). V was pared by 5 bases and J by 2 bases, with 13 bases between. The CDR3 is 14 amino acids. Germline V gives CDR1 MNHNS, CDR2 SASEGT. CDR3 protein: CASSRRGRTYEQYF. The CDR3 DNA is TGTGCCAGCAGTCGGCGGGGACGAACCTACGAGCAGTACTTC.